These T cell receptor beta chains were read from a single sample in a study of blood T cell repertoires in COVID-19. Profiling relied on immunoSEQ multiplex PCR, and the TCRdb table lists in-frame clones only, not all of them. The sample has tens of thousands of clones; about 90% are singletons. The sample consisted of peripheral blood. The receptors come from an elderly man in a cohort sampled during active COVID-19. The CDR3 runs from the conserved cysteine through the conserved F or W. The D gene is left open where the match is weak. A row's size may be missing; if present it is once, few, many or a size class.

NA	TRBJ2-1	16	TRBD1	TRBV7-9	TGTGCCAGCAGCCCGGGGACAGGGAGCTCCTACAATGAGCAGTTCTTC	CASSPGTGSSYNEQFF
NA	TRBJ2-7	16	NA	TRBV6-5	TGTGCCAGCAGTTACGTCGCGGACTTAAGCTCCTACGAGCAGTACTTC	CASSYVADLSSYEQYF
NA	TRBJ2-6	15	TRBD2	TRBV11-2	TGTGCCAGCAGCGCAGCGGGGGCTGGGGCCAACGTCCTGACTTTC	CASSAAGAGANVLTF
NA	TRBJ1-5	15	TRBD1	TRBV5-6	TGTGCCAGCAGCTTGGGCAGGGGGAACAATCAGCCCCAGCATTTT	CASSLGRGNNQPQHF
few	TRBJ1-2	13	NA	TRBV6-2/TRBV6-3	TGTGCCAGCAGTTACTCCCCACAGTATGGCTACACCTTC	CASSYSPQYGYTF
NA	TRBJ2-2	18	TRBD1	TRBV9	TGTGCCAGCAGCGTAGGTCCCATGGACAGGGCCGGCACCGGGGAGCTGTTTTTT	CASSVGPMDRAGTGELFF
NA	TRBJ2-2	17	TRBD2	TRBV9	TGTGCCAGCAGCGTATCTCCTAGCGGGAGGGGAAGCGGGGAGCTGTTTTTT	CASSVSPSGRGSGELFF
NA	TRBJ2-7	17	NA	TRBV5-4	TGTGCCAGCAGCCCGGGAGCGGGCAGTATCCTAGGAGGCGAGCAGTACTTC	CASSPGAGSILGGEQYF
NA	TRBJ2-1	16	NA	TRBV7-3	TGTGCCAGCAGCTCGGTACCGAGTCCCCAGGGAAGTGAGCAGTTCTTC	CASSSVPSPQGSEQFF
NA	TRBJ1-6	17	NA	TRBV7-2	TGTGCCAGCAGCTTAGAAACAGGGAGCTCCTATAATTCACCCCTCCACTTT	CASSLETGSSYNSPLHF